What follows are 3 T cell receptor beta chains derived from one specimen sequenced in a study of T-cell memory formation after mild COVID-19. From the 5' RACE reads, TCRdb called clonotypes with MiXCR, one entry per CDR3 protein. Of about 110,000 distinct CDR3 sequences in the sample, about a sixth were seen once. The sample was PBMCs or a T cell subset sorted from them (not recorded which). The source of these receptors is a man younger than 30 who had mild COVID-19 (a few samples of this study predate the infection). Cell type and time point are not known.

J is TRBJ2-3 and V is TRBV7-3; weak D call: TRBD2 (6 bases). Germline V gene lookup returns CDR1 SGHTA and CDR2 FQGTGA. Trimming took 2 bases from V and 1 from J, leaving 13 bases between them. The length of the CDR3 is 16 residues. The CDR3 DNA sequence: TGTGCCAGCAGCTTAGGGGTGGGCGGGGGCACAGATACGCAGTATTTT. This translates into CASSLGVGGGTDTQYF.

This clonotype was detected only a few times. This chain connects TRBV6-2 or TRBV6-3 to TRBJ2-3; 7 bases line up with TRBD1. Germline CDR1 and CDR2: MNHEY and SVGEGT. The CDR3 sequence is 13 residues long. The junction had 5 bases not matched to a gene; V was cut back by 6 bases and J by 5 bases. The chain's CDR3 is CASRTQGEDTQYF. In DNA form, the CDR3 reads TGTGCCAGCAGAACTCAGGGGGAAGATACGCAGTATTTT.

A few counts support this clonotype. The rearrangement uses TRBV28 and TRBJ2-5; D is unresolved. The CDR3 is made up of 13 amino acids. Germline V gene data show CDR1 as MDHEN and CDR2 as SYDVKM. V was shortened by 5 bases and J by 4 bases, with 11 bases between the two germline ends. The CDR3 loop reads CASSPPGRETQYF. For the CDR3, the DNA is TGTGCCAGCAGTCCTCCCGGGCGAGAGACCCAGTACTTC. The complete variable domain, with remaining parts taken from reference TRBV28 and TRBJ2-5, reads DVKVTQSSRYLVKRTGEKVFLECVQDMDHENMFWYRQDPGLGLRLIYFSYDVKMKEKGDIPEGYSVSREKKERFSLILESASTNQTSMYLCASSPPGRETQYFGPGTRLLVL.